These 28 T cell receptor beta chains were sequenced from one sample in a study of relationships among human T cell subsets. From the CD45RA-negative fraction, anti-CD45RO beads picked out CD45RA-RO+ memory T cells. TCR alpha and beta CDR3s were amplified from mRNA by semiquantitative ARM-PCR. In ARM-PCR, communal superprimers followed tagged nested gene-specific primers for exponential amplification. One entry per CDR3 protein, called by TCRdb with MiXCR from the multiplex PCR reads. This table has several thousand distinct CDR3 sequences, 54% appearing once. Sequenced material: memory T cells sorted from blood. These receptors were collected from a man aged 40-55 years in good health.

Remarks on this clonotype: A read error is likely, as this CDR3 ends without the conserved phenylalanine or tryptophan. This sequence joins TRBV30 and TRBJ2-3; tentative D call: TRBD2 (6 bases). V was cut by 5 bases and J by 2 bases, with 14 bases left in between. Germline lookup yields CDR1 GTSNPN and CDR2 SVGIG (reference sequence). This CDR3 contains 14 residues. CDR3 in amino acids: CAWGGIGFTDTQYL. The CDR3, as DNA: TGTGCCTGGGGGGGGATAGGATTCACAGATACGCAGTATCTT.

The V and J genes are TRBV6-6 and TRBJ1-5; 7 bases fit TRBD1. Germline V lookup: CDR1 MNHNY, CDR2 SVGAGI (reference sequence). CDR3 length: 13 residues. V dropped 8 bases and J dropped 4; count of bases not matched to a gene: 5. CDR3 in amino acids: CASGGQLNQPQHF. DNA of the CDR3: TGTGCCAGCGGGGGACAGCTGAATCAGCCCCAGCATTTT.

This chain uses TRBV25-1 with TRBJ2-5; the D is unclear. This CDR3 region has 15 residues. CDR1 and CDR2 from the germline V gene are MGHDK and SYGVNS. The V end was cut by 2 bases, the J end by 1 base, with 11 bases between. The CDR3 reads CASSESRVGQETQYF. The CDR3 DNA reads as TGTGCCAGCAGTGAAAGCCGGGTGGGCCAAGAGACCCAGTACTTC.

The gene calls are TRBV11-2 and TRBJ2-7; a possible D gene is TRBD2 (6 bases). CDR1 is SGHAT and CDR2 is FQNNGV in the germline V gene. The CDR3 spans 14 residues. V lost 0 bases and J lost 2, with 8 bases in between. Written as DNA, the CDR3 is TGTGCCAGCAGCTTAGATCGGGGGACCTACGAGCAGTACTTC. It specifies CASSLDRGTYEQYF.

This chain links TRBV11-2 with TRBJ2-2; the D is unclear. CDR1 is SGHAT and CDR2 is FQNNGV in the germline V gene. The CDR3 runs 16 residues. The ends were cut back, 2 bases at V and 2 bases at J, with 12 bases in the middle. The CDR3 here is CASSLRSDRNTGELFF. CDR3 coding DNA: TGTGCCAGCAGCTTAAGGAGCGACCGAAACACCGGGGAGCTGTTTTTT.

This clonotype was recorded a few times. This chain links TRBV7-9 with TRBJ1-1; no reliable D call. Deletions cut 5 bases from V and 0 bases from J, with 7 bases between. The CDR3 covers 13 residues. Per germline, CDR1 SEHNR and CDR2 FQNEAQ (reference sequence). CDR3 DNA sequence: TGTGCCAGCAGCCCCGAGGTGAACACTGAAGCTTTCTTT. Translated, it gives CASSPEVNTEAFF.

The chain recombines TRBV19 with TRBJ2-2; 9 nucleotides match TRBD1. With 3 bases clipped from V and 1 base from J, the junction kept 6 bases outside the gene matches. Germline V gene data show CDR1 as LNHDA and CDR2 as SQIVND (reference sequence). The CDR3 is made up of 17 amino acids. The CDR3 reads CASSIRRGQGNTGELFF. In DNA, the CDR3 is TGTGCCAGTAGTATCCGCCGGGGACAGGGGAACACCGGGGAGCTGTTTTTT.

This clonotype was seen a handful of times. The rearrangement links TRBV6-6 to TRBJ2-3, with TRBD2 identical over 10 bases. The CDR3 covers 14 residues. With V trimmed by 6 bases and J by 3 bases, 3 bases remained unmatched. Germline V gives CDR1 MNHNY, CDR2 SVGAGI (reference sequence). This CDR3 reads CASRLAGGTDTQYF. CDR3 nucleotide sequence: TGTGCCAGCAGATTAGCGGGGGGAACAGATACGCAGTATTTT.

This clonotype was counted a few times. The chain employs TRBV7-9 and TRBJ2-1; the D gene could be TRBD1 or TRBD2 (6 bases each). This CDR3 comprises 16 residues. V dropped 5 bases and J dropped 1 base, with 15 bases sitting between them. Germline assignment: CDR1 SEHNR and CDR2 FQNEAQ (reference sequence). This CDR3 is CASSQGRGPSYNEQFF. The CDR3 nucleotides are TGTGCCAGCAGCCAGGGCCGGGGGCCTTCCTACAATGAGCAGTTCTTC.

The CDR3 spells CASSFGSGGPKTQYF. In nucleotides, the CDR3 is TGTGCCAGCAGCTTTGGTAGCGGGGGGCCTAAGACCCAGTACTTC. The chain joins TRBV11-2 to TRBJ2-5; TRBD2 aligns across 10 bases. Germline V gene lookup returns CDR1 SGHAT and CDR2 FQNNGV. The CDR3 loop spans 15 amino acids. The V gene end was trimmed by 3 bases and the J gene end by 6 bases; junction bases not matched to a gene: 7.

This rearrangement joins TRBV7-6 to TRBJ2-7; 8 bases fit TRBD1. Trimming took 5 bases from V and 4 from J; bases not matched to a gene: 4. Germline loops: CDR1 SGHVS, CDR2 FNYEAQ. The CDR3 contains 13 residues. This CDR3 is CASSLRQGYEQYF. CDR3 DNA sequence: TGTGCCAGCAGCCTGCGACAGGGGTACGAGCAGTACTTC.

V is TRBV10-2 and J is TRBJ2-3; 7 bases align to TRBD2. The CDR3 has 17 amino acids. J lost 4 bases, V lost 3 bases, and 13 bases had no gene match. The germline CDR1 and CDR2 sequences are WSHSY and SAAADI. CDR3 in DNA: TGCGCCAGCAGTGACCCTAGCGGTCGAGCCCCACCAGATACGCAGTATTTT. It codes for CASSDPSGRAPPDTQYF.

This chain uses TRBV20-1 with TRBJ1-1; 7 bases map to TRBD1. Germline V CDR1 and CDR2: DFQATT, SNEGSKA (reference sequence). This CDR3 region has 14 residues. The ends lost 6 bases at V and 7 bases at J; junction bases unmatched: 14. CDR3: CSAPKEGAMGEAFF. CDR3 nucleotides: TGCAGTGCCCCTAAGGAGGGGGCGATGGGTGAAGCTTTCTTT.

This chain links TRBV29-1 with TRBJ1-3; 9 bases are shared with TRBD1. Germline assignment: CDR1 SQVTM and CDR2 ANQGSEA. Trimming at V came to 6 bases and at J to 4 bases, leaving 1 base not matched to a gene. There are 12 residues in the CDR3. The CDR3 nucleotides read TGCAGCGTCGGGACAGGGGGAAACACCATATATTTT. Protein product: CSVGTGGNTIYF.

V usage is TRBV28 and J usage is TRBJ2-1, with D possibly being TRBD2 (6 bases). There are 18 residues in the CDR3. Deletions cut 1 base from V and 6 bases from J, with 22 bases between. Germline V CDR1 and CDR2: MDHEN, SYDVKM. CDR3 protein: CASSLYASGRTFGNEQFF. CDR3 bases: TGTGCCAGCAGTTTATACGCGTCCGGGAGAACCTTTGGCAATGAGCAGTTCTTC. The whole variable domain, filled in from reference TRBV28 and TRBJ2-1, reads DVKVTQSSRYLVKRTGEKVFLECVQDMDHENMFWYRQDPGLGLRLIYFSYDVKMKEKGDIPEGYSVSREKKERFSLILESASTNQTSMYLCASSLYASGRTFGNEQFFGPGTRLTVL.

The table lists this clonotype with a few counts. V usage is TRBV6-1 and J usage is TRBJ1-5, with TRBD1 as a possible D gene (5 bases). Between the trimmed V and J ends, which lost 6 bases and 5 bases, there was a span of 11 bases. Germline CDR1 MNHNS, CDR2 SASEGT. This CDR3 contains 13 residues. The CDR3 sequence: CASSETGDQPQHF. CDR3 nucleotides: TGTGCCAGCAGCGAAACGGGGGATCAGCCCCAGCATTTT.

This clonotype is labeled as medium-sized (0.01 to 0.1%). The chain uses TRBV11-2 and TRBJ2-1; 7 nucleotides line up with TRBD1. CDR3 size: 15 residues. Germline V gene data show CDR1 as SGHAT and CDR2 as FQNNGV. V lost 4 bases, J lost 5 bases, and 8 bases stayed unmatched. The CDR3 spells CASSYRDRRNNEQFF. CDR3 DNA: TGTGCCAGCAGCTACCGGGACAGACGAAACAATGAGCAGTTCTTC.

This chain uses TRBV6-5 with TRBJ1-2; D gene uncertain. Trimming removed 0 bases at V and 0 bases at J, with 8 bases between. The CDR3 has 15 amino acids. The germline CDR1 and CDR2 sequences are MNHEY and SVGAGI. The chain's CDR3 is CASSYSFYSNYGYTF. The CDR3, as DNA: TGTGCCAGCAGTTACTCGTTTTATTCTAACTATGGCTACACCTTC.

By proportion, this clonotype is medium-sized. The gene calls are TRBV28 and TRBJ1-5, with TRBD1 matching 9 bases. V trimming: 4 bases; J trimming: 6 bases; junction bases outside the gene matches: 7. The CDR3 covers 15 residues. In germline, CDR1 is MDHEN, CDR2 SYDVKM. The CDR3 DNA reads as TGTGCCAGCAGTTCAACTGGGACAGGGTTTCAGCCCCAGCATTTT. Its protein is CASSSTGTGFQPQHF.

The chain carries TRBV10-3 and TRBJ2-1; the match to TRBD2 covers 15 bases. The germline V gene has CDR1 ENHRY and CDR2 SYGVKD. V lost 6 bases, J lost 7 bases, and 10 bases stayed unmatched. The CDR3 totals 17 residues. CDR3 bases: TGTGCCATCAGCAAACCCGGGACTAGCGGGAGGTCAAATGAGCAGTTCTTC. Translation: CAISKPGTSGRSNEQFF.

To note about this clonotype: Germline is not matched at one junction end, which may reflect a read error. The chain joins TRBV12-3 or TRBV12-4 to TRBJ2-1; TRBD2 agrees at 8 bases. The CDR3 runs 15 residues. CDR3 protein: CASSWSPGGNNKQFF. As DNA, the CDR3 is TGTGCCAGCAGTTGGTCCCCGGGGGGGAACAATAAGCAGTTCTTC.

The V and J genes are TRBV20-1 and TRBJ2-7; 11 nucleotides line up with TRBD1. The junction had 3 bases not matched to a gene; V was cut back by 6 bases and J by 5 bases. This CDR3 is built from 12 residues. The germline CDR1 and CDR2 sequences are DFQATT and SNEGSKA (reference sequence). The CDR3 loop reads CSAPGQGDEQYF. CDR3 DNA sequence: TGCAGTGCCCCGGGACAGGGGGACGAGCAGTACTTC.

The CDR3 DNA follows: TGTGCCAGCAGCAATTCCCCTTTCGAGGGGGGAACCGATACGCAGTATTTT. It codes for CASSNSPFEGGTDTQYF. This chain uses TRBV7-3 with TRBJ2-3; D assignment may be TRBD1 or TRBD2 (6 bases each). In germline, CDR1 is SGHTA, CDR2 FQGTGA. The CDR3 runs 17 residues. V was trimmed by 5 bases and J by 6 bases, leaving 24 bases between them.

This clonotype was picked up a small number of times. The chain carries TRBV7-8 and TRBJ2-3; D unclear. The CDR3 contains 15 residues. Germline assignment: CDR1 SGHVS and CDR2 FQNEAQ. The germline V and J ends were trimmed by 5 bases and 3 bases, with 15 bases remaining between them. The CDR3 sequence is CASSRKRLGTDTQYF. The CDR3 coding sequence is TGTGCCAGCAGCCGAAAACGGTTGGGGACAGATACGCAGTATTTT.

The gene calls are TRBV7-9 and TRBJ2-1; tentative D call: TRBD1 (6 bases). V was shortened by 3 bases and J by 9 bases, with 15 bases between the two germline ends. Looked up from germline, CDR1 is SEHNR and CDR2 is FQNEAQ (reference sequence). The CDR3 loop spans 14 amino acids. The chain's CDR3 is CASSFQQGNREQFF. CDR3 nucleotide sequence: TGTGCCAGCAGCTTTCAACAGGGTAATCGTGAGCAGTTCTTC. The full variable domain, rest sourced from reference TRBV7-9 and TRBJ2-1, is DTGVSQNPRHKITKRGQNVTFRCDPISEHNRLYWYRQTLGQGPEFLTYFQNEAQLEKSRLLSDRFSAERPKGSFSTLEIQRTEQGDSAMYLCASSFQQGNREQFFGPGTRLTVL.

This clonotype was observed a handful of times. The chain employs TRBV14 and TRBJ2-3; unclear D gene. V lost 1 base and J lost 4, with 6 bases in between. The CDR3 loop spans 13 amino acids. Germline CDR1 SGHDN, CDR2 FVKESK. This CDR3 reads CASSQAWPDTQYF. The CDR3, as DNA: TGTGCCAGCAGCCAAGCTTGGCCAGATACGCAGTATTTT. Looking up the rest from reference TRBV14 and TRBJ2-3 gives the full variable domain: EAGVTQFPSHSVIEKGQTVTLRCDPISGHDNLYWYRRVMGKEIKFLLHFVKESKQDESGMPNNRFLAERTGGTYSTLKVQPAELEDSGVYFCASSQAWPDTQYFGPGTRLTVL.

V gene TRBV7-3 combines with J gene TRBJ2-1; 15 positions match TRBD2. Germline V gene sequence: CDR1 SGHTA, CDR2 FQGTGA. V dropped 2 bases and J dropped 9; count of bases not matched to a gene: 5. This CDR3 comprises 16 residues. CDR3 nucleotide sequence: TGTGCCAGCAGCTTAGGACTAGCGGGGGGGCAGGGTGAGCAGTTCTTC. This translates into CASSLGLAGGQGEQFF.

The chain uses TRBV10-3 and TRBJ2-1; D might be TRBD2 (6 bases). CDR1 and CDR2 from the germline V gene are ENHRY and SYGVKD. The CDR3 consists of 15 residues. Trimming removed 3 bases from V and 5 bases from J, with 14 bases in between. The CDR3 spells CAISDGSGPNNEQFF. The CDR3, as DNA: TGTGCCATCAGTGACGGTAGCGGACCCAACAATGAGCAGTTCTTC.